The 21 T cell receptor beta chains reported below all come from one sample, sequenced in a study of cytomegalovirus exposure and HLA in healthy donors. PCR employed 60 Vbeta and 13 Jbeta primers. Assay: immunoSEQ multiplex PCR; the TCRdb copy retains only in-frame clones and omits some. Here the sample spans 100,000 to 120,000 clones, around four fifths being singletons. Sample: PBMCs. Every receptor here comes from a woman between 40 and 55 years old in good health and CMV-seropositive.

V usage is TRBV18 and J usage is TRBJ2-7; D possibly corresponds to TRBD1 (5 bases). This CDR3 is built from 11 residues. CDR1 KGHSH and CDR2 LQKENI come from the germline V gene. Trimming left V 5 bases short and J 4 bases short, with 6 bases between. CDR3 bases: TGTGCCAGCTCATACAGGTACGAGCAGTACTTC. This sequence encodes CASSYRYEQYF.

J is TRBJ2-7 and V is TRBV7-2, with 7 bases that match TRBD1. From germline, CDR1 is SGHTA and CDR2 FQGNSA. V was pared by 5 bases and J by 3 bases, with 7 bases of the junction left unmatched. The CDR3 loop spans 14 amino acids. The CDR3 region has the DNA TGTGCCAGCAGCCCTCGACAGGGATTCTACGAGCAGTACTTC. Translated, it gives CASSPRQGFYEQYF.

V gene TRBV5-6 combines with J gene TRBJ1-1; 7 bases match TRBD1. This CDR3 is 16 amino acids long. Germline V gene lookup returns CDR1 SGHDT and CDR2 YYEEEE. Trimming removed 0 bases from V and 0 bases from J; junction bases left unmatched: 5. The CDR3, as DNA: TGTGCCAGCAGCTTGGACAAAGGACAGGTGAACACTGAAGCTTTCTTT. Translation: CASSLDKGQVNTEAFF.

This clone appeared a single time. This chain links TRBV2 with TRBJ2-7; TRBD1 matches 7 bases. V shed 8 bases, J shed 3 bases, and the junction held 10 bases outside the gene matches. Germline lookup yields CDR1 SNHLY and CDR2 FYNNEI. This CDR3 comprises 14 residues. The CDR3 coding sequence is TGTGCCAGCCAGATTACAGGGGATAGCTACGAGCAGTACTTC. Amino acids: CASQITGDSYEQYF.

The chain is built from TRBV9 and TRBJ1-1; possibly TRBD1 for D (6 bases). The CDR3 is 15 residues long. The V end was cut by 0 bases, the J end by 1 base, with 10 bases between. CDR1 is SGDLS and CDR2 is YYNGEE in the germline V gene. The CDR3 spells CASSVVQGGNTEAFF. The DNA for the CDR3 is TGTGCCAGCAGCGTAGTACAGGGTGGGAACACTGAAGCTTTCTTT.

The rearrangement links TRBV5-1 to TRBJ2-7; a weak D match, TRBD2 (6 bases). Germline V gene lookup returns CDR1 SGHRS and CDR2 YFSETQ. The CDR3 is 14 residues long. Trimming pared 6 bases from V and 2 bases from J, leaving 15 bases between. As DNA, the CDR3 is TGCGCCAGCAACGATGGAGGGGCCGCCTACGAGCAGTACTTC. It specifies CASNDGGAAYEQYF.

The rearrangement joins TRBV5-1 to TRBJ2-2; 9 nucleotides agree with TRBD2. CDR1 is SGHRS and CDR2 is YFSETQ in the germline V gene. Germline trimming cut 1 base from V and 6 bases from J; bases unmatched to any gene: 7. This CDR3 contains 16 residues. The CDR3 DNA reads TGCGCCAGCAGCTTGATGAGAGCGGGGGGCTCCGGGGAGCTGTTTTTT. Amino acid sequence: CASSLMRAGGSGELFF.

The rearrangement links TRBV10-3 to TRBJ1-1; 8 bases align to TRBD1. The CDR3 covers 13 residues. Germline V CDR1 and CDR2: ENHRY, SYGVKD. The trim removed 5 bases at V and 6 bases at J, leaving 5 bases unmatched. The CDR3 DNA reads as TGTGCCATCAGTAAGGACAGGGAAGCTGAAGCTTTCTTT. Translating it yields CAISKDREAEAFF.

This chain uses TRBV5-1 with TRBJ1-6; perhaps TRBD1 as D (5 bases). Between the trimmed V and J ends, which lost 2 bases and 10 bases, there was a span of 16 bases. Germline V gene data show CDR1 as SGHRS and CDR2 as YFSETQ. The CDR3 extends over 15 amino acids. The CDR3 is CASSLGSGVDSPLHF. CDR3 nucleotide sequence: TGCGCCAGCAGCTTAGGATCGGGGGTCGACTCACCCCTCCACTTT.

This clone has a single count. This sequence joins TRBV5-1 and TRBJ2-5, with 11 bases lining up with TRBD2. Germline CDR1 is SGHRS and CDR2 is YFSETQ. Trimming cost V 3 bases and J 2 bases; bases outside gene matches: 9. The CDR3 consists of 17 residues. The CDR3 here is CASSWGRSGGEQETQYF. The CDR3 DNA sequence: TGCGCCAGCAGCTGGGGTCGTAGCGGGGGGGAACAAGAGACCCAGTACTTC.

The chain joins TRBV7-8 to TRBJ1-6, with D perhaps TRBD1 (6 bases). CDR1 is SGHVS, CDR2 FQNEAQ, per germline. Trimming pared 2 bases from V and 6 bases from J, leaving 11 bases between. The CDR3 length is 15 residues. CDR3 region: CASSLLAGVNSPLHF. CDR3 in DNA: TGTGCCAGCAGCTTACTTGCAGGGGTTAATTCACCCCTCCACTTT.

V and J are TRBV15 and TRBJ2-3, with TRBD2 identical over 8 bases. CDR3 length equals 16 residues. Germline CDR1 reads LNHNV; CDR2 reads YYDKDF (reference sequence). J was trimmed by 4 bases and V by 5 bases; bases with no gene match: 11. CDR3 bases: TGTGCCACCAGCTTCAGTCACGGGGGGGCGGCAGATACGCAGTATTTT. Its protein is CATSFSHGGAADTQYF.

This sequence joins TRBV28 and TRBJ1-1, with D unresolved. Germline V gives CDR1 MDHEN, CDR2 SYDVKM. This CDR3 region has 15 residues. Trimming took off 5 bases at V and 1 base at J, with 14 bases between the two ends. The CDR3 DNA is TGTGCCAGCAGTCGATACAGTGAACCGAACACTGAAGCTTTCTTT. It codes for CASSRYSEPNTEAFF.

The chain recombines TRBV21-1 with TRBJ2-1; the table assigns TRBD2, which was not confirmed against the DNA. TRBV21-1 is tagged as a pseudogene. This CDR3 region has 19 residues. The CDR3 loop is CASSKGGLGIGAIRNEQFF. CDR3 bases: TGTGCCAGCAGCAAGGGGGGACTAGGTATCGGCGCAATTCGCAATGAGCAGTTCTTC.

This clone was detected once. The chain is built from TRBV11-2 and TRBJ2-5, with D perhaps matching TRBD2 (5 bases). Trimming shortened V by 0 bases and J by 2 bases, and 10 bases separated the two germline ends. Germline assignment: CDR1 SGHAT and CDR2 FQNNGV. The length of the CDR3 is 15 residues. As DNA, the CDR3 is TGTGCCAGCAGCTTAGATCGGGGTTCACAAGAGACCCAGTACTTC. It is translated as CASSLDRGSQETQYF.

The chain links TRBV18 to TRBJ2-7; 9 bases line up with TRBD1. Germline V CDR1 and CDR2: KGHSH, LQKENI. Trimming took 0 bases from V and 6 from J; bases not matched to a gene: 3. This CDR3 is 14 amino acids long. The CDR3 spells CASSPPGQGTEQYF. CDR3 coding DNA: TGTGCCAGCTCACCACCGGGACAGGGTACCGAGCAGTACTTC.

This clone was detected a few times. The chain carries TRBV2 and TRBJ1-2, with a tentative D call TRBD1 (6 bases). The CDR3 contains 14 residues. V lost 2 bases to trimming and J lost 5 bases, with 12 bases between them. Germline assignment: CDR1 SNHLY and CDR2 FYNNEI. Written as DNA, the CDR3 is TGTGCCAGCAGTGAACAAGGACAGACTTATGGCTACACCTTC. It specifies CASSEQGQTYGYTF.

V is TRBV21-1 and J is TRBJ2-7; the table gives TRBD2 as D, unverified against the DNA. TRBV21-1 is recorded as a pseudogene. The CDR3 has 15 residues. CDR3 sequence: CASSKVPAGLVRQYF. As DNA, the CDR3 is TGTGCCAGCAGCAAAGTCCCAGCGGGCTTGGTGCGGCAGTACTTC.

About this clone itself: The junction departs from the called germline gene at one end, perhaps through a read error. This chain links TRBV27 with TRBJ1-5; no clear D gene. The CDR3 totals 13 residues. Per germline, CDR1 MNHEY and CDR2 SMNVEV (reference sequence). For the CDR3, the DNA is TGTGCCTGCAGTTTAGGGCAGAATCAGCCCCAGCATTTT. Translation gives CACSLGQNQPQHF.

This chain connects TRBV5-1 to TRBJ2-1; maybe TRBD2 (5 bases). This CDR3 region has 15 residues. With 5 bases removed from V and 0 bases from J, the gap between germline ends came to 12 bases. Germline loops: CDR1 SGHRS, CDR2 YFSETQ. The DNA of the CDR3 is TGCGCCAGCAGTTACGGACTCTCCTCCTACAATGAGCAGTTCTTC. This sequence encodes CASSYGLSSYNEQFF.

V is TRBV28 and J is TRBJ2-7; 9 bases map to TRBD1. Trimming removed 6 bases from V and 5 bases from J; junction bases left unmatched: 23. The length of the CDR3 is 19 residues. The V gene's germline CDR1 is MDHEN and CDR2 SYDVKM. The CDR3 is CASRLFKTYRDRVSDEQYF. The CDR3 nucleotides are TGTGCCAGCAGACTATTCAAAACCTACCGGGACAGGGTAAGCGACGAGCAGTACTTC.